Each of the 11 T cell receptor beta chains below was sequenced from the same sample in a study of blood T cell repertoires in COVID-19. TCRdb keeps only in-frame clones here, not all; method: immunoSEQ multiplex PCR. The data contain around 260,000 clones, around 82% of them singletons. The sample comprised peripheral blood. These receptors all come from a person aged 70 to 85 with COVID-19, enrolled during active disease.

V usage is TRBV16 and J usage is TRBJ1-2, with 11 bases matching TRBD1. V shed 2 bases, J shed 2 bases, and the junction held 4 bases outside the gene matches. CDR1 and CDR2 from the germline V gene are KGHSY and FQNENV. This CDR3 spans 16 amino acids. CDR3 sequence: CASSQRTGGANYGYTF. The CDR3 nucleotides are TGTGCCAGCAGCCAACGGACAGGGGGCGCGAACTATGGCTACACCTTC.

The V gene is TRBV28, the J gene TRBJ1-2; D is possibly TRBD1 (5 bases). Germline V gene sequence: CDR1 MDHEN, CDR2 SYDVKM. The CDR3 covers 15 residues. V lost 6 bases and J 4 bases, leaving 18 bases between the germline ends. For the CDR3, the DNA is TGTGCCAGCAGCATCTCCCTCGACAGTAGCTATGGCTACACCTTC. Translated, it gives CASSISLDSSYGYTF.

This chain uses TRBV21-1 with TRBJ1-6; no check of the table's D call, TRBD1, against the DNA was made. TRBV21-1 is flagged as a pseudogene. The CDR3 extends over 15 amino acids. CDR3 loop: CARDREFTYNSPLHF. The DNA for the CDR3 is TGTGCCAGGGACAGGGAATTCACCTATAATTCACCCCTCCACTTT.

The chain couples TRBV19 to TRBJ1-6, with 7 bases matching TRBD1. The CDR3 has 14 residues. With V trimmed by 7 bases and J by 4 bases, 4 bases remained unmatched. CDR1 is LNHDA and CDR2 is SQIVND in the germline V gene (reference sequence). The DNA of the CDR3 is TGTGCCAGTACCACGACAGGGTATAATTCACCCCTCCACTTT. Its translation: CASTTTGYNSPLHF.

On this clone: Additional DNA sequences in this sample encode the identical CDR3. This chain connects TRBV12-3 or TRBV12-4 to TRBJ1-1, with TRBD1 as a possible D gene (6 bases). With 6 bases removed from V and 3 bases from J, the gap between germline ends came to 11 bases. The CDR3 spans 13 residues. In DNA, the CDR3 is TGTGCCAGCAGAGCAAAGGGGGACACTGAAGCTTTCTTT. This encodes CASRAKGDTEAFF.

The chain carries TRBV7-3 and TRBJ2-5, with a possible D match to TRBD2 (6 bases). V shed 2 bases and J shed 2 bases, with 18 bases lying between them. CDR1 is SGHTA and CDR2 is FQGTGA in the germline V gene. The CDR3 consists of 17 residues. CDR3 DNA sequence: TGTGCCAGCAGCTTAGCCGGGCGGGGTTCTACTCAAGAGACCCAGTACTTC. Encoded protein: CASSLAGRGSTQETQYF.

In DNA form, the CDR3 reads TGTGCCACCAGTGACTCGACAACAGATACGCAGTATTTT. Protein: CATSDSTTDTQYF. This chain connects TRBV24-1 to TRBJ2-3; no firm D call. Germline CDR1 is KGHDR and CDR2 is SFDVKD. There are 13 residues in the CDR3. V was pared by 4 bases and J by 3 bases, with 7 bases between.

The chain employs TRBV28 and TRBJ2-7; D may be TRBD1 (5 bases). V was shortened by 2 bases and J by 4 bases, with 12 bases between the two germline ends. The CDR3 is made up of 14 amino acids. CDR1 and CDR2 from the germline V gene are MDHEN and SYDVKM. CDR3 in DNA: TGTGCCAGCAGTTTAAGGACACCTAGATACGAGCAGTACTTC. This encodes CASSLRTPRYEQYF.

This chain connects TRBV9 to TRBJ2-1; 8 bases align to TRBD1. CDR3 length equals 14 residues. CDR1 and CDR2 from the germline V gene are SGDLS and YYNGEE. J was trimmed by 8 bases and V by 4 bases; bases with no gene match: 8. The CDR3: CASSPNDRGYEQFF. DNA of the CDR3: TGTGCCAGCAGCCCCAACGACAGGGGCTATGAGCAGTTCTTC.

V and J are TRBV2 and TRBJ1-4, with 7 nucleotides matching TRBD1. V lost 5 bases and J lost 14; bases outside the gene matches: 8. Per germline, CDR1 SNHLY and CDR2 FYNNEI. There are 12 residues in the CDR3. The CDR3 sequence is CASSQTGAALFF. In nucleotides, the CDR3 is TGTGCCAGCAGTCAAACAGGGGCAGCGCTGTTTTTT.

The CDR3 DNA reads as TGTGCCAGTAGTAACCCGAGACTAGCGGGAGCCTACAATGAGCAGTTCTTC. Translation: CASSNPRLAGAYNEQFF. The gene calls are TRBV19 and TRBJ2-1; TRBD2 matches 12 bases. The ends lost 4 bases at V and 2 bases at J; junction bases unmatched: 6. This CDR3 spans 17 amino acids. In germline, CDR1 is LNHDA, CDR2 SQIVND (reference sequence).